This is a list of T cell receptor beta chains from one sample in a study of OX40 agonist ivuxolimab in advanced cancers. Repertoires were generated with immunoSEQ multiplex PCR, while TCRdb's copy carries only in-frame clones and drops some. The sample records about 13,000 clones, about two thirds being singletons. The specimen was CD4+ or CD8+ T cells sorted from blood, collected in a trial of the OX40 agonist ivuxolimab. The receptors here all came from an adult with an advanced solid tumor such as melanoma, head and neck, liver or kidney cancer. The CDR3 runs from the conserved cysteine through the conserved F or W. The D gene is left open where the match is weak. Clone size, where shown, is once, few, many, or a class for clones that have expanded.

v_call: TRBV4-2; clone_size: few; j_call: TRBJ1-1; d_call: .; cdr3_nt: TGTGCCAGCAGCCTGCCAGGGAACACTGAAGCTTTCTTT; cdr3_aa: CASSLPGNTEAFF
v_call: TRBV30; clone_size: .; j_call: TRBJ1-1; d_call: .; cdr3_nt: TGTGCCTGGACAAGGGAGAACACTGAAGCTTTCTTT; cdr3_aa: CAWTRENTEAFF
v_call: TRBV7-9; clone_size: .; j_call: TRBJ2-2; d_call: .; cdr3_nt: TGTGCCAGCAGCTCACTCATGGGGGCGAAAGCCGGGGAGCTGTTTTTT; cdr3_aa: CASSSLMGAKAGELFF
v_call: TRBV5-6; clone_size: .; j_call: TRBJ2-2; d_call: .; cdr3_nt: TGTGCCAGCAGCTGGTCCACCGGGGAGCTGTTTTTT; cdr3_aa: CASSWSTGELFF
v_call: TRBV6-1; clone_size: .; j_call: TRBJ2-7; d_call: TRBD2; cdr3_nt: TGTGCCACCAGTGATGGGACTAGCGGCTACGAGCAGTACTTC; cdr3_aa: CATSDGTSGYEQYF
v_call: TRBV11-2; clone_size: few; j_call: TRBJ2-7; d_call: TRBD2; cdr3_nt: TGTGCCAGCAGCTTCGGGCAAGCGGGGAACGAGCAGTACTTC; cdr3_aa: CASSFGQAGNEQYF
v_call: TRBV9; clone_size: many; j_call: TRBJ2-2; d_call: .; cdr3_nt: TGTGCCAGCAGCTACGGTTCCGGGGAGCTGTTTTTT; cdr3_aa: CASSYGSGELFF
v_call: TRBV13; clone_size: .; j_call: TRBJ2-7; d_call: TRBD1; cdr3_nt: TGTGCCAGCACGGTCACAGGGGGCTTCTACGAGCAGTACTTC; cdr3_aa: CASTVTGGFYEQYF
v_call: TRBV5-6; clone_size: .; j_call: TRBJ2-2; d_call: TRBD1; cdr3_nt: TGTGCCAGCAGCTGGGACAGGAACACCGGGGAGCTGTTTTTT; cdr3_aa: CASSWDRNTGELFF
v_call: TRBV16; clone_size: .; j_call: TRBJ2-7; d_call: .; cdr3_nt: TGTGCCAGCAGCCGCGGACGGGACGAGCAGTACTTC; cdr3_aa: CASSRGRDEQYF
v_call: TRBV6-5; clone_size: .; j_call: TRBJ2-1; d_call: TRBD2; cdr3_nt: TGTGCCAGCAGTTACTCGTTAGCGGGCCGCTACAATGAGCAGTTCTTC; cdr3_aa: CASSYSLAGRYNEQFF
v_call: TRBV6-4; clone_size: many; j_call: TRBJ2-3; d_call: TRBD1; cdr3_nt: TGTGCCAGCAGTGCGGGACAGGGGGCAGATACGCAGTATTTT; cdr3_aa: CASSAGQGADTQYF
v_call: TRBV2; clone_size: .; j_call: TRBJ2-4; d_call: .; cdr3_nt: TGTGCCAGCGGAGTATCCTTAGACATTCAGTACTTC; cdr3_aa: CASGVSLDIQYF
v_call: TRBV10-2; clone_size: .; j_call: TRBJ1-2; d_call: TRBD1; cdr3_nt: TGCGCCAGCAGTCTGGACAGGTTTATAAGGAAAGGTCCCTCGGGGGGCTACACCTTC; cdr3_aa: CASSLDRFIRKGPSGGYTF
v_call: TRBV18; clone_size: once; j_call: TRBJ2-7; d_call: TRBD1; cdr3_nt: TGTGCCAGCTCACCTGACAGGGGACAGGGTAACGAGCAGTACTTC; cdr3_aa: CASSPDRGQGNEQYF
v_call: TRBV2; clone_size: .; j_call: TRBJ1-2; d_call: .; cdr3_nt: TGTGCCAGCAGTGAGATTAGGGCGGACTATGGCTACACCTTC; cdr3_aa: CASSEIRADYGYTF
v_call: TRBV11-2; clone_size: many; j_call: TRBJ2-7; d_call: .; cdr3_nt: TGTGCCAGCAGCCAGAGCCTTTCCTACGAGCAGTACTTC; cdr3_aa: CASSQSLSYEQYF